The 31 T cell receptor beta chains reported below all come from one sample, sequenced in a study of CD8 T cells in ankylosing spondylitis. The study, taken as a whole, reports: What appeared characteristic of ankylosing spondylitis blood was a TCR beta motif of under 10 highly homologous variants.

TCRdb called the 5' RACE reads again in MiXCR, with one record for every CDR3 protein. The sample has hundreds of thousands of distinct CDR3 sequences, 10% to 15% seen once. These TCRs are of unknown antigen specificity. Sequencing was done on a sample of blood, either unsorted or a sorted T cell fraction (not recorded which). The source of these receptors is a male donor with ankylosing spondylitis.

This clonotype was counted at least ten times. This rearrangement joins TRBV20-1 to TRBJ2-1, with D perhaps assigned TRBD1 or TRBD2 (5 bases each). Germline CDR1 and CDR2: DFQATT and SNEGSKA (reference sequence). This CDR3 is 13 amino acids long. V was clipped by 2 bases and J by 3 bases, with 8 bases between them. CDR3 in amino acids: CSARRDVYNEQFF. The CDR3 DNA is TGCAGTGCTAGACGGGACGTCTACAATGAGCAGTTCTTC.

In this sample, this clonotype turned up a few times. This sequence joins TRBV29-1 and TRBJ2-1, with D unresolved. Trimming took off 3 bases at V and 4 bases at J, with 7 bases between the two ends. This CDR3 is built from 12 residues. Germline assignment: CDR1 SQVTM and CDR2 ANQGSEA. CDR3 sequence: CSVERPYNEQFF. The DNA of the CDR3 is TGCAGCGTTGAGCGTCCATACAATGAGCAGTTCTTC.

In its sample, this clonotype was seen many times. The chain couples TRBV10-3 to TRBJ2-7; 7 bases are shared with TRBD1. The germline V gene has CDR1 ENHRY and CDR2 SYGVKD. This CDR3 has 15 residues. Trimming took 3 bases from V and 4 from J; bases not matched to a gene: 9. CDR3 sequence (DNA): TGTGCCATCAGTGACTGGGACAGAGCCAATTACGAGCAGTACTTC. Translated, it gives CAISDWDRANYEQYF.

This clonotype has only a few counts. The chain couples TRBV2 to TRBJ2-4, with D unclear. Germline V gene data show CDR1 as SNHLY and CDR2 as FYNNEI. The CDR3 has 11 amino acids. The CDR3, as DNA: TGTGCGGCCATCGCCAAAAACATTCAGTACTTC. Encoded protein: CAAIAKNIQYF.

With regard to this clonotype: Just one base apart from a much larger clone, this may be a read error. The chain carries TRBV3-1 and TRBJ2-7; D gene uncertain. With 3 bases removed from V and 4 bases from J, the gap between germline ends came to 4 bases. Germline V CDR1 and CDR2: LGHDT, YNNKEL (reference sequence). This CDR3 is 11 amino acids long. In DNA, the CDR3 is TGTGCCAGCAGCCATGGATACGAGCAGTACTTC. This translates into CASSHGYEQYF.

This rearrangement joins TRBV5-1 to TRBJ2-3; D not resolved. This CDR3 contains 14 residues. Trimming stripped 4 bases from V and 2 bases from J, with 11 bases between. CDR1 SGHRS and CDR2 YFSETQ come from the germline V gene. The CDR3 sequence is CASSLRQPTDTQYF. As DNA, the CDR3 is TGCGCCAGCAGCCTGAGACAACCCACAGATACGCAGTATTTT.

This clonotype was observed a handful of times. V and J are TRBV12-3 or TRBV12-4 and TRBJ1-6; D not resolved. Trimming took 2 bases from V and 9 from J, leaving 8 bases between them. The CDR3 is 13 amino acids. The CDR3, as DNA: TGTGCCAGCAGTTTATCTGCAGGTTCACCCCTCCACTTT. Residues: CASSLSAGSPLHF.

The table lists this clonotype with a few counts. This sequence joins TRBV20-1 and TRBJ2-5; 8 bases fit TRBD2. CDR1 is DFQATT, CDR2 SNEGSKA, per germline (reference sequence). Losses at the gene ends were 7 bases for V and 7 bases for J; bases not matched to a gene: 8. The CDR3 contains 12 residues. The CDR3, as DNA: TGCAGTGTACGACTAGCGCGGGGGACCCAGTACTTC. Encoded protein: CSVRLARGTQYF.

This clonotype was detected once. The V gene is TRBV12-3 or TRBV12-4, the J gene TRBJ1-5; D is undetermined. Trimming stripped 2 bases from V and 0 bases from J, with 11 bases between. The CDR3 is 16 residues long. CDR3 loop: CASSLLVDDSNQPQHF. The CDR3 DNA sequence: TGTGCCAGCAGTTTACTCGTCGACGATAGCAATCAGCCCCAGCATTTT.

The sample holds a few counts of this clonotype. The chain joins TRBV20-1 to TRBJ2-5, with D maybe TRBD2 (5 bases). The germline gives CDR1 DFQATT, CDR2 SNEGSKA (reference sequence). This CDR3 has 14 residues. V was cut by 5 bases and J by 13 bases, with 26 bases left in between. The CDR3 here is CSAQARQGSGILYF. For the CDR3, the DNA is TGCAGTGCTCAAGCGCGACAAGGGTCCGGGATTCTGTACTTC.

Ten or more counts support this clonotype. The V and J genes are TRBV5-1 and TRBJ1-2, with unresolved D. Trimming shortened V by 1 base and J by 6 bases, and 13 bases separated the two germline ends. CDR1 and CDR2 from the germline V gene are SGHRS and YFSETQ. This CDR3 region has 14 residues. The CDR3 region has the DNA TGCGCCAGCAGCTTGAGGAGCAGTGAGAATGGCTACACCTTC. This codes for CASSLRSSENGYTF. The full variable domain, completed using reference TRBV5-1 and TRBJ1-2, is KAGVTQTPRYLIKTRGQQVTLSCSPISGHRSVSWYQQTPGQGLQFLFEYFSETQRNKGNFPGRFSGRQFSNSRSEMNVSTLELGDSALYLCASSLRSSENGYTFGSGTRLTVV.

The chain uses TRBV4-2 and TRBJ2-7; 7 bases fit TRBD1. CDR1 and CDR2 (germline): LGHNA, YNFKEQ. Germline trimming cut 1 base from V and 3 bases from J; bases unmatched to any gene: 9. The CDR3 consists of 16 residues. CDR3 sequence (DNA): TGTGCCAGCAGCCAAGGAATGACAGGGAGTAGCTACGAGCAGTACTTC. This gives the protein CASSQGMTGSSYEQYF.

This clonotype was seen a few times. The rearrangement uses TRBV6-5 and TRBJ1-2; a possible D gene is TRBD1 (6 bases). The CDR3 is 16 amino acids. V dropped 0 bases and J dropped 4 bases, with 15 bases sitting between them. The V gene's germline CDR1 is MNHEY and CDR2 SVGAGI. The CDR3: CASSYSGQGIFYGYTF. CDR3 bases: TGTGCCAGCAGTTACTCCGGCCAGGGGATTTTCTATGGCTACACCTTC.

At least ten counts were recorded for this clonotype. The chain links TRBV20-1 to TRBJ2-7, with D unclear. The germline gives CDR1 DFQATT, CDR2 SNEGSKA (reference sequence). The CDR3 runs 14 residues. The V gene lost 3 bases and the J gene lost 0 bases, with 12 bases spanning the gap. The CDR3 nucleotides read TGCAGTGCTAGCCTAGATCGAAACTCCTACGAGCAGTACTTC. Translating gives CSASLDRNSYEQYF.

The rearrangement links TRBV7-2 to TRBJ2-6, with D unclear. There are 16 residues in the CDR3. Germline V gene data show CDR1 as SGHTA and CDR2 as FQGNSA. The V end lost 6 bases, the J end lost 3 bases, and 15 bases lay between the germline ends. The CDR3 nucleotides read TGTGCCAGCAGATCTCCTAGGGTTGGTGGGGCCAACGTCCTGACTTTC. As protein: CASRSPRVGGANVLTF.

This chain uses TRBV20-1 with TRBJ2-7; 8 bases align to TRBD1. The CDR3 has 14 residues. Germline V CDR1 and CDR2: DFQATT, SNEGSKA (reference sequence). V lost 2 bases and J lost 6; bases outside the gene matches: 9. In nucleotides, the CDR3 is TGCAGTGCTAGACGGACAGGGAGACCTGGCGAGCAGTACTTC. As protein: CSARRTGRPGEQYF.

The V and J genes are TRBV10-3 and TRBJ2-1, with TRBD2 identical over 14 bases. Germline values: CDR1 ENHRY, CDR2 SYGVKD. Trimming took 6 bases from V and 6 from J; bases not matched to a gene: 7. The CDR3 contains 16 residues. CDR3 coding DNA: TGTGCCATCAGACCGACTAGCGGGAGGGCGAGCAATGAGCAGTTCTTC. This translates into CAIRPTSGRASNEQFF.

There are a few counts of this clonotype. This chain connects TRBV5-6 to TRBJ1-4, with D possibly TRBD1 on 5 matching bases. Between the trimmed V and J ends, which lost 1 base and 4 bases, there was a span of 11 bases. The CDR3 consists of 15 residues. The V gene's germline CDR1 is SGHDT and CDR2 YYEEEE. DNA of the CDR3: TGTGCCAGCAGCTTGTATTTGACAGATAATGAAAAACTGTTTTTT. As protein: CASSLYLTDNEKLFF.

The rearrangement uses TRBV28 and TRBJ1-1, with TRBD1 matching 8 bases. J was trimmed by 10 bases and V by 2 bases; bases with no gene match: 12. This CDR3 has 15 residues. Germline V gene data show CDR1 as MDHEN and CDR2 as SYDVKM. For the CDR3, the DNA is TGTGCCAGCAGTTTACATTACGCCGTCAGGGGGCCAGCTTTCTTT. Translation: CASSLHYAVRGPAFF. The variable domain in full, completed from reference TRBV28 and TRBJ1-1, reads DVKVTQSSRYLVKRTGEKVFLECVQDMDHENMFWYRQDPGLGLRLIYFSYDVKMKEKGDIPEGYSVSREKKERFSLILESASTNQTSMYLCASSLHYAVRGPAFFGQGTRLTVV.

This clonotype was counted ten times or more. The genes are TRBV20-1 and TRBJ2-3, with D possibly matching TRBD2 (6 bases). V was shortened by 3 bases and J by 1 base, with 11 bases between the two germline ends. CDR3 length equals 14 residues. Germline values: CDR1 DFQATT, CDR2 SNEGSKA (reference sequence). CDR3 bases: TGCAGTGCTAGCGGAGGGCTTCGCACAGATACGCAGTATTTT. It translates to CSASGGLRTDTQYF.

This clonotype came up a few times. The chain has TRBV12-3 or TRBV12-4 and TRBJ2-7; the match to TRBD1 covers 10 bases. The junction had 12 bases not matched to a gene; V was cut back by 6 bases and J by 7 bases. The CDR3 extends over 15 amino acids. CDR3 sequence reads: CASSPRGTGVGEQYF. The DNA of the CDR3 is TGTGCCAGCAGCCCCCGCGGGACAGGGGTCGGAGAGCAGTACTTC.

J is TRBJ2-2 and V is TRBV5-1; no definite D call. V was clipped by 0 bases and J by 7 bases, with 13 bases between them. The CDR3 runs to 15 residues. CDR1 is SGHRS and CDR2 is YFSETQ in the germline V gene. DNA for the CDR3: TGCGCCAGCAGCTTGGTCGGCGTGGCGGACGGGGAGCTGTTTTTT. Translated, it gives CASSLVGVADGELFF.

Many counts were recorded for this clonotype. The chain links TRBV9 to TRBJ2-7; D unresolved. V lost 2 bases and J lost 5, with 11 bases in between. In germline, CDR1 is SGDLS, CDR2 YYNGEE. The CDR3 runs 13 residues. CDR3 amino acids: CASSVALGDEQYF. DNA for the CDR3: TGTGCCAGCAGCGTGGCCCTTGGGGACGAGCAGTACTTC.

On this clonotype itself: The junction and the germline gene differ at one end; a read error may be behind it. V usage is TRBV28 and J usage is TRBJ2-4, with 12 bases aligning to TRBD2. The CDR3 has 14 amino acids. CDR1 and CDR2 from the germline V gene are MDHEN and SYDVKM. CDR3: CASGLLAGGNIQYF. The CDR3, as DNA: TGTGCCAGCGGTTTACTAGCGGGGGGAAACATTCAGTACTTC. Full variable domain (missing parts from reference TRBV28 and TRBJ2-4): DVKVTQSSRYLVKRTGEKVFLECVQDMDHENMFWYRQDPGLGLRLIYFSYDVKMKEKGDIPEGYSVSREKKERFSLILESASTNQTSMYLCASGLLAGGNIQYFGAGTRLSVL.

The CDR3 DNA is TGCGCCAGCAGCTCCTGGGACAGCAATCACGAGCAGTACTTC. This gives the protein CASSSWDSNHEQYF. V is TRBV5-1 and J is TRBJ2-7; TRBD1 matches 7 bases. V gave up 3 bases and J gave up 5 bases; unmatched junction bases: 8. The germline CDR1 and CDR2 sequences are SGHRS and YFSETQ. This CDR3 contains 14 residues.

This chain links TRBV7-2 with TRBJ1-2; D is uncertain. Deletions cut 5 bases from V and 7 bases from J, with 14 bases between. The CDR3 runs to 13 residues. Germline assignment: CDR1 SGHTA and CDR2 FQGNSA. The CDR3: CASSPRPAVGYTF. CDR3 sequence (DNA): TGTGCCAGCAGCCCCCGGCCGGCGGTTGGCTACACCTTC.

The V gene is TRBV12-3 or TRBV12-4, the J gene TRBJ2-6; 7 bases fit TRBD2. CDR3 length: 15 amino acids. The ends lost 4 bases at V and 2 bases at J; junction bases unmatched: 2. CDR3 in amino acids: CASSSGTTGANVLTF. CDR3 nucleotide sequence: TGTGCCAGCAGTTCAGGGACTACTGGGGCCAACGTCCTGACTTTC.

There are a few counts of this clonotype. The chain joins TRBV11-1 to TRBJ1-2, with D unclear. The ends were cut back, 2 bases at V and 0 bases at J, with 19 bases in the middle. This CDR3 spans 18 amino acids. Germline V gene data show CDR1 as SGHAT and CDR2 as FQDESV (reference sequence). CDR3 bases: TGTGCCAGCAGCTTAACACCAGACCCAGCGGATGCTAACTATGGCTACACCTTC. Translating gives CASSLTPDPADANYGYTF.

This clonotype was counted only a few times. CDR3 coding DNA: TGTGCCAGCAGCAGCCTCAGGGGGCGGAACACTGAAGCTTTCTTT. It codes for CASSSLRGRNTEAFF. J is TRBJ1-1 and V is TRBV11-2; 8 bases agree with TRBD1. This CDR3 is 15 amino acids long. After removal of 5 bases from V and 1 base from J, the junction contained 6 bases not matched to a gene. Germline V gene lookup returns CDR1 SGHAT and CDR2 FQNNGV. Full variable domain (rest looked up from reference TRBV11-2 and TRBJ1-1): EAGVAQSPRYKIIEKRQSVAFWCNPISGHATLYWYQQILGQGPKLLIQFQNNGVVDDSQLPKDRFSAERLKGVDSTLKIQPAKLEDSAVYLCASSSLRGRNTEAFFGQGTRLTVV.

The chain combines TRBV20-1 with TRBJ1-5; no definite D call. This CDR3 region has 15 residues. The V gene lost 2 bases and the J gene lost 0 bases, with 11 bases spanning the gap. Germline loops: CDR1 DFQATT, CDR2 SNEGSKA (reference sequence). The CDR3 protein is CSARPWGVSNQPQHF. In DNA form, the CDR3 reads TGCAGTGCTAGACCCTGGGGTGTTAGCAATCAGCCCCAGCATTTT.

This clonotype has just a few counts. The CDR3 DNA is TGTGCCAGCAGCTTATATGAGTACGAGCAGTACTTC. Its protein product is CASSLYEYEQYF. The gene calls are TRBV7-6 and TRBJ2-7; no clear D gene. Trimming pared 2 bases from V and 4 bases from J, leaving 6 bases between. CDR1 is SGHVS and CDR2 is FNYEAQ in the germline V gene. The CDR3 length is 12 residues.